This T cell receptor beta chain comes out of a study of shared T cell receptors in the human thymus. TCRdb keeps only in-frame clones here, not all; method: immunoSEQ multiplex PCR. The sample includes about 610,000 clones, approximately 88% of them seen just once. CDR1 is MNHNS and CDR2 is SASEGT in the germline V gene. The ends lost 4 bases at V and 2 bases at J; junction bases unmatched: 3. The CDR3 has 16 amino acids. These records were also assigned to another study, of human thymus T cells. As reported in that work: Donation was from healthy Finnish infants who were having corrective surgery that addressed congenital heart defects. Corrective cardiac operations yielded the resected thymus tissue. In thymic and blood repertoires alike, V and J usage looked biased. Thymic repertoires of unrelated individuals were reported in related research to overlap highly.

This chain links TRBV6-1 with TRBJ2-1, with 12 bases matching TRBD2. The sequence derives from a boy in the first two years of life with a congenital heart defect. Sequenced: thymocytes. This chain's CDR3 is CASSVLAGGPYNEQFF. The CDR3 DNA follows: TGTGCCAGCAGTGTCCTAGCGGGAGGGCCCTACAATGAGCAGTTCTTC.